Listed here is a single T cell receptor (beta chain). The template was total RNA from unfractionated whole blood. In the library, unique molecular identifiers were attached to individual cDNA molecules. TCRdb re-analysed the reads in MiXCR, keeping a single row per CDR3 protein. Among about 120,000 distinct CDR3 sequences listed, approximately 9.3% were seen once. The source of the sample is a study of human T cells and chemical hapten exposure. The V gene's germline CDR1 is SGHTA and CDR2 FQGNSA. The CDR3 runs 16 residues. Trimming at V came to 5 bases and at J to 9 bases, leaving 14 bases not matched to a gene.

The clonotype was recovered from a human donor in good health. Some clones in this sample may be carry-over from other donors' samples. Source material: whole blood. This chain links TRBV7-2 with TRBJ2-7; 12 nucleotides line up with TRBD2. The CDR3 is CASSRGTGTSGFGQYF. In DNA form, the CDR3 reads TGTGCCAGCAGCCGTGGCACCGGGACTAGCGGGTTCGGGCAGTACTTC.